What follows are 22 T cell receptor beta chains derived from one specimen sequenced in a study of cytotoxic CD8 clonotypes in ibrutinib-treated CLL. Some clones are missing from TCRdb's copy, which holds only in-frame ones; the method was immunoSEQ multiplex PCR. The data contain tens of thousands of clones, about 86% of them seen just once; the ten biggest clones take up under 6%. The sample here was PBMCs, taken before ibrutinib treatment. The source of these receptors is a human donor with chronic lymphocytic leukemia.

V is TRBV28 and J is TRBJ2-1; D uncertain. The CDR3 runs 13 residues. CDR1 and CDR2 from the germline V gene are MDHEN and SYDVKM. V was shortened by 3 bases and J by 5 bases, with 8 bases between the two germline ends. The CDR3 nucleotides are TGTGCCAGCAGTTTGTCTATGAACAATGAGCAGTTCTTC. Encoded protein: CASSLSMNNEQFF.

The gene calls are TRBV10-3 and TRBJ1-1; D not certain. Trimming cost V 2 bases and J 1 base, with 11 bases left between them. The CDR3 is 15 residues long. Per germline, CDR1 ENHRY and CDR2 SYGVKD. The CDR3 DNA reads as TGTGCCATCAGTGAGAGGGTAGATACGAACACTGAAGCTTTCTTT. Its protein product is CAISERVDTNTEAFF.

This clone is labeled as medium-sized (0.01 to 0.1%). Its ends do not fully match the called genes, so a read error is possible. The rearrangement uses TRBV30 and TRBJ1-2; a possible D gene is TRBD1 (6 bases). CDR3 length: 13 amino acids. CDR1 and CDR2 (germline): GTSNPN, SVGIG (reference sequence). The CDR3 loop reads CAWSATPDRTCYF. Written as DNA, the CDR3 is TGTGCCTGGAGTGCAACCCCAGACAGGACCTGTTACTTC.

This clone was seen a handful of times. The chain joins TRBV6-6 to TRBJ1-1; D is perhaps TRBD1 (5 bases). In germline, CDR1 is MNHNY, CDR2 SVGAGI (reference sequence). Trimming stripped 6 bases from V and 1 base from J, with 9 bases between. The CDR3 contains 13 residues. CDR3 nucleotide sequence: TGTGCCAGCAGCTACACAGGGAACACTGAAGCTTTCTTT. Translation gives CASSYTGNTEAFF.

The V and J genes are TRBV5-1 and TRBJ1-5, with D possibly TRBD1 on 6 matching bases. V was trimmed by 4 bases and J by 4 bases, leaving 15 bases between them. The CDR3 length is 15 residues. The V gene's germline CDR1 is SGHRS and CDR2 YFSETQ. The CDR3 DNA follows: TGCGCCAGCAGCCCCGGACACAGGGATAATCAGCCCCAGCATTTT. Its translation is CASSPGHRDNQPQHF.

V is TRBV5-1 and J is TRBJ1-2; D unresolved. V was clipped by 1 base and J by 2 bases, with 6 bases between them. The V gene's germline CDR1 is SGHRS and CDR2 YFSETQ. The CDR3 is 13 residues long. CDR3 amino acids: CASSLIGNYGYTF. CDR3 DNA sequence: TGCGCCAGCAGCTTGATCGGCAACTATGGCTACACCTTC.

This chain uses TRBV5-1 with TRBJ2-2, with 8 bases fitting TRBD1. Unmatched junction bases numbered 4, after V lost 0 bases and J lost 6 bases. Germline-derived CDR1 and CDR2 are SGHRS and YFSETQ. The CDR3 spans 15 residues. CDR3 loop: CASSLEGRGPGELFF. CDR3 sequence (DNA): TGCGCCAGCAGCTTGGAAGGCAGGGGGCCCGGGGAGCTGTTTTTT.

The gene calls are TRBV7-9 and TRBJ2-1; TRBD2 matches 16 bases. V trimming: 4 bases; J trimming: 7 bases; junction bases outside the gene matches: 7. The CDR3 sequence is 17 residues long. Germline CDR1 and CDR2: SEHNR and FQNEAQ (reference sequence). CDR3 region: CASSSGLAGGVWNEQFF. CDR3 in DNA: TGTGCCAGCAGCTCGGGACTAGCGGGAGGGGTGTGGAATGAGCAGTTCTTC. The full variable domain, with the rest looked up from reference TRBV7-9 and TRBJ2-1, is DTGVSQNPRHKITKRGQNVTFRCDPISEHNRLYWYRQTLGQGPEFLTYFQNEAQLEKSRLLSDRFSAERPKGSFSTLEIQRTEQGDSAMYLCASSSGLAGGVWNEQFFGPGTRLTVL.

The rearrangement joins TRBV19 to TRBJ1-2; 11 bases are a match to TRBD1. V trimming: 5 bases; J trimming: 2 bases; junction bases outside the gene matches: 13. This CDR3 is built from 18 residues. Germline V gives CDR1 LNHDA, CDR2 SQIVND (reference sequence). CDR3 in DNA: TGTGCCAGTAGTCCCTCGGACAGGGGGCGCAGCCGGAACTATGGCTACACCTTC. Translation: CASSPSDRGRSRNYGYTF. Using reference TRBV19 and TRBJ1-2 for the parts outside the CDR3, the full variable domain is DGGITQSPKYLFRKEGQNVTLSCEQNLNHDAMYWYRQDPGQGLRLIYYSQIVNDFQKGDIAEGYSVSREKKESFPLTVTSAQKNPTAFYLCASSPSDRGRSRNYGYTFGSGTRLTVV.

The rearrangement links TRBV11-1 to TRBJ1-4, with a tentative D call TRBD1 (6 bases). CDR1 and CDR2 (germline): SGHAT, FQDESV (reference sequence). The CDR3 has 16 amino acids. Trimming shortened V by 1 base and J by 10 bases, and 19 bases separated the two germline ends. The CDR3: CASSLENTGTLRKLFF. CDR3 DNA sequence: TGTGCCAGCAGCTTAGAGAATACCGGGACACTGAGAAAACTGTTTTTT. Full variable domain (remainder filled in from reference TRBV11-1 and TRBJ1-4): EAEVAQSPRYKITEKSQAVAFWCDPISGHATLYWYRQILGQGPELLVQFQDESVVDDSQLPKDRFSAERLKGVDSTLKIQPAELGDSAMYLCASSLENTGTLRKLFFGSGTQLSVL.

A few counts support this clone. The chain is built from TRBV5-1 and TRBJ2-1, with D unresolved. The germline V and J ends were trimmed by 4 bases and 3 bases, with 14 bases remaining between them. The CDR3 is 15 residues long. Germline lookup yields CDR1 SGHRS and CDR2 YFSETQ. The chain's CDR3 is CASSTGRANYNEQFF. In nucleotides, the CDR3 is TGCGCCAGCAGCACTGGACGGGCTAACTACAATGAGCAGTTCTTC.

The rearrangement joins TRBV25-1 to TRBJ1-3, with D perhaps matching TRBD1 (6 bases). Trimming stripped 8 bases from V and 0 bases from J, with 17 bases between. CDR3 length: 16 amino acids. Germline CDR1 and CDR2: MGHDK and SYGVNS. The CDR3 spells CASSKAGARSGNTIYF. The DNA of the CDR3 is TGTGCCAGCTCGAAAGCAGGGGCCCGCTCTGGAAACACCATATATTTT.

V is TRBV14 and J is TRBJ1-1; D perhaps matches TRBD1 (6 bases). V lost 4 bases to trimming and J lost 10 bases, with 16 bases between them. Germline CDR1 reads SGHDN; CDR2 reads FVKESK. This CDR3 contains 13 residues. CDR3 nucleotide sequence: TGTGCCAGCAGCCGACAAACAGGGTCATCAGCTTTCTTT. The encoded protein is CASSRQTGSSAFF.

The chain's CDR3 is CASSRDPLSDTQYF. The CDR3 nucleotides read TGCGCCAGCAGCCGTGACCCCCTATCAGATACGCAGTATTTT. This chain joins TRBV5-1 and TRBJ2-3, with D unclear. Trimming left V 4 bases short and J 4 bases short, with 13 bases between. This CDR3 has 14 residues. Germline V gene data show CDR1 as SGHRS and CDR2 as YFSETQ.

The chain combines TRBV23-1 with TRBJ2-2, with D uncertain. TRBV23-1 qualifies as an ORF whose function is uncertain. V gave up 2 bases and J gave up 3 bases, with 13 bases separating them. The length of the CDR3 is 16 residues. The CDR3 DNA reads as TGCGCCAGCAGTCAAAGACTCAAACGGGACACCGGGGAGCTGTTTTTT. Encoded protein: CASSQRLKRDTGELFF.

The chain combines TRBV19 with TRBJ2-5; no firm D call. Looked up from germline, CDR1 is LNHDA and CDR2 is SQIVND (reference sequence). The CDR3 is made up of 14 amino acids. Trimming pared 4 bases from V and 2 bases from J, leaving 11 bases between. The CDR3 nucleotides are TGTGCCAGTAGTAGTCAACGGTTACAAGAGACCCAGTACTTC. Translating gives CASSSQRLQETQYF.

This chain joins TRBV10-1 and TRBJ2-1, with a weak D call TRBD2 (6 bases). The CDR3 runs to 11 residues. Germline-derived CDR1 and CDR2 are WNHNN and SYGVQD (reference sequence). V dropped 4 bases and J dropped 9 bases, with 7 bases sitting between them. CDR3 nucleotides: TGCGCCAGCAGTGGAGCGGGTGAGCAGTTCTTC. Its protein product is CASSGAGEQFF.

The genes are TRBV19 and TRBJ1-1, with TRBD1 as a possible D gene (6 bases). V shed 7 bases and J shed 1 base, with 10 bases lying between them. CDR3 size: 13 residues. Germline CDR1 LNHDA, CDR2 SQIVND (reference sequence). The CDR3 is CASNPRGNTEAFF. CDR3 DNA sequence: TGTGCCAGTAACCCCAGGGGGAACACTGAAGCTTTCTTT.

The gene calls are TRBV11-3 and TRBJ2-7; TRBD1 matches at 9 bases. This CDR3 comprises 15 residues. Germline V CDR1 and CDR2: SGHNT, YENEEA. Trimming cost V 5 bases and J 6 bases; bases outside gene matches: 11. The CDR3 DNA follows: TGTGCCAGCAGCGTCAGACAGGGGGAGGGTCTCGAGCAGTACTTC. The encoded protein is CASSVRQGEGLEQYF.

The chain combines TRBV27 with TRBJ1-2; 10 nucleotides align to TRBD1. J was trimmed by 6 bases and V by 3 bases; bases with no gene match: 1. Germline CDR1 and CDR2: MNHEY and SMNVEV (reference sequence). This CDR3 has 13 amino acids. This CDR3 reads CASSLDRGNGYTF. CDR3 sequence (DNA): TGTGCCAGCAGTTTGGACAGGGGGAATGGCTACACCTTC.

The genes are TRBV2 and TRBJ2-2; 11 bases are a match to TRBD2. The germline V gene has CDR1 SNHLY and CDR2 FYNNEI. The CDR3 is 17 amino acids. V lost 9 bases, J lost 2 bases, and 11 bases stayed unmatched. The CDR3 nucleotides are TGTGCCAGTAATTACCGGGGACTAGCGGCCAACACCGGGGAGCTGTTTTTT. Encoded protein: CASNYRGLAANTGELFF.

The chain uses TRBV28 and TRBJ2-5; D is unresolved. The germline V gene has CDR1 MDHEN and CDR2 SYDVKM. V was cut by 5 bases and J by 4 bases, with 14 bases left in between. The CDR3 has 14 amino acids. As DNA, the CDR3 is TGTGCCAGCAGTGCTTGGTCATCCAGAGAGACCCAGTACTTC. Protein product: CASSAWSSRETQYF. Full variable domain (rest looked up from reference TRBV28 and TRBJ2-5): DVKVTQSSRYLVKRTGEKVFLECVQDMDHENMFWYRQDPGLGLRLIYFSYDVKMKEKGDIPEGYSVSREKKERFSLILESASTNQTSMYLCASSAWSSRETQYFGPGTRLLVL.